This is a list of T cell receptor beta chains from one sample in a study of blood T cell repertoires in COVID-19. TCRdb keeps only in-frame clones here, not all; method: immunoSEQ multiplex PCR. The top ten hold less than 3% of the sample, which has 190,000 or so clones, around nine tenths seen once. The specimen was peripheral blood. Receptor source: a man between 35 and 55 years old with active or convalescent COVID-19. Both conserved end residues are part of each CDR3. The D gene is left open where the match is weak. Part of the rows lack a size; the others show once, few, many or a class for expanded clones.

V	D	length	J	size	DNA	CDR3
TRBV7-9	TRBD1	15	TRBJ1-1	NA	TGTGCCAGCAGCCGGACAGGGGGGCAGGCTCTGATAGCTTTCTTT	CASSRTGGQALIAFF
TRBV30	NA	11	TRBJ2-7	NA	TGTGCCTGGAGCCAGTACTACGAGCAGTACTTC	CAWSQYYEQYF
TRBV28	NA	12	TRBJ2-4	NA	TGTGCCAGCAGTCAGGGTAGGAACATTCAGTACTTC	CASSQGRNIQYF
TRBV30	NA	14	TRBJ1-5	NA	TGTGCCTGGAGGCAGGCGGGGAGCAATCAGCCCCAGCATTTT	CAWRQAGSNQPQHF
TRBV7-8	NA	15	TRBJ1-3	NA	TGTGCCAGCAGCTTAGCCGGGACACCTGGAAACACCATATATTTT	CASSLAGTPGNTIYF
TRBV7-2	NA	14	TRBJ2-7	NA	TGTGCCAGCAGCCCAAGGGGAGGACCCTACGAGCAGTACTTC	CASSPRGGPYEQYF
TRBV11-2	NA	14	TRBJ2-7	NA	TGTGCCAGCAGCTTAGGACAGGACCTCTACGAGCAGTACTTC	CASSLGQDLYEQYF
TRBV25-1	NA	16	TRBJ1-4	once	TGTGCCAGCAGTGAGGGCAGCTCTGCAACTAATGAAAAACTGTTTTTT	CASSEGSSATNEKLFF
TRBV10-3	NA	15	TRBJ1-2	NA	TGTGCCATAACAGGTACGGAGAACCAAAACTATGGCTACACCTTC	CAITGTENQNYGYTF
TRBV7-2	TRBD1	16	TRBJ2-3	few	TGTGCCAGCAGCCCACAGGGGGTGGGTTCCACAGATACGCAGTATTTT	CASSPQGVGSTDTQYF